This T cell receptor beta chain was sequenced for a study of blood T cell repertoires in COVID-19. V lost 5 bases and J lost 3; bases outside the gene matches: 15. Germline values: CDR1 MNHNY, CDR2 SVGAGI (reference sequence). The CDR3 consists of 17 residues. Measured with immunoSEQ multiplex PCR; TCRdb has only the in-frame clones, and not every one. The data contain 61,000 or so clones, over 75% of them singletons. The J gene is TRBJ2-7, the V gene TRBV6-6; 8 bases fit TRBD2. The sample comprised peripheral blood. The source is a woman over 75 with acute or convalescent COVID-19. This chain's CDR3 is CASSPSKSGGTRYEQYF. The CDR3 DNA is TGTGCCAGCAGTCCATCAAAATCGGGGGGGACGCGCTACGAGCAGTACTTC.